This TCR beta chain was found in a study of beta chain features in type 1 diabetes. Study-wide results and limits: Any role of HLA type in TCRB rearrangement remained unresolved here.

CDR3 length equals 11 residues. V shed 3 bases, J shed 12 bases, and the junction held 5 bases outside the gene matches. The germline CDR1 and CDR2 sequences are DFQATT and SNEGSKA (reference sequence). Points on this clone: Its specificity is not known.

As every portion of the isolated RNA was reverse transcribed, the sequencing read expressed TCRB transcripts. Repertoires were generated with immunoSEQ multiplex PCR, while TCRdb's copy carries only in-frame clones and drops some. Found here are over 500,000 clones, 15% to 19% of them singletons; the top ten hold around 0.095%. The specimen was naive CD4+ T cells from blood. J is TRBJ1-2 and V is TRBV20-1; 9 positions agree with TRBD1. The sequence derives from a man between 18 and 35 years old in good health. The CDR3 bases are TGCAGTGCTAGGAGACAGGGGGAACACACCTTC. The encoded protein is CSARRQGEHTF.